Sequencing of this TCR beta chain was carried out in a study of control samples from healthy donors and cancer patients. The CDR3 sequence is 15 residues long. Germline V gene sequence: CDR1 SGHRS, CDR2 YFSETQ. Trimming left V 0 bases short and J 4 bases short, with 12 bases between. Some clones are missing from TCRdb's copy, which holds only in-frame ones; the method was immunoSEQ multiplex PCR. The sample yields fewer than 200,000 clones, approximately 92% seen once. The sample taken for sequencing was blood. The TCR sequence derives from a man in his late teens or twenties in good health. The genes are TRBV5-1 and TRBJ2-3, with a tentative D call TRBD1 (5 bases). The CDR3 loop reads CASSLDRGDSDTQYF. The CDR3 DNA follows: TGCGCCAGCAGCTTGGATAGGGGTGATTCAGATACGCAGTATTTT.